The 17 T cell receptor beta chains in this list originate from one sample, sequenced in a study of T-cell memory formation after mild COVID-19. TCRdb itself ran the 5' RACE reads through MiXCR, one entry per CDR3 protein. In the table there are 55,000 to 75,000 distinct CDR3 sequences, about 30% of which are singletons. Source material: PBMCs or a T cell subset sorted from them (not recorded which). The receptors here all came from a man between 18 and 29 years old who had mild COVID-19 (a few samples of this study predate the infection). Cell type and time point are not known.

This chain links TRBV7-9 with TRBJ1-5, with D possibly being TRBD1 (5 bases). The CDR3 consists of 15 residues. V shed 5 bases and J shed 9 bases, with 20 bases lying between them. Germline V lookup: CDR1 SEHNR, CDR2 FQNEAQ (reference sequence). The CDR3 is CASSADIPVGRPQHF. The CDR3 nucleotides read TGTGCCAGCAGCGCCGACATCCCGGTGGGGCGGCCCCAGCATTTT.

The chain has TRBV9 and TRBJ2-1, with D perhaps TRBD2 (5 bases). V dropped 0 bases and J dropped 9 bases, with 16 bases sitting between them. CDR1 and CDR2 (germline): SGDLS, YYNGEE. The CDR3 contains 15 residues. Written as DNA, the CDR3 is TGTGCCAGCAGCGTAGGGCCCGGTGCGGGTGTTGAGCAGTTCTTC. This sequence encodes CASSVGPGAGVEQFF. Using reference TRBV9 and TRBJ2-1 for the parts outside the CDR3, the full variable domain is DSGVTQTPKHLITATGQRVTLRCSPRSGDLSVYWYQQSLDQGLQFLIQYYNGEERAKGNILERFSAQQFPDLHSELNLSSLELGDSALYFCASSVGPGAGVEQFFGPGTRLTVL.

This clonotype was seen a few times. The rearrangement links TRBV29-1 to TRBJ2-1, with TRBD1 as a possible D gene (6 bases). In germline, CDR1 is SQVTM, CDR2 ANQGSEA. Trimming shortened V by 1 base and J by 9 bases, and 16 bases separated the two germline ends. The CDR3 runs 14 residues. The CDR3 protein is CSVEARGRGAEQFF. CDR3 coding DNA: TGCAGCGTTGAAGCCAGGGGCCGGGGTGCTGAGCAGTTCTTC.

The chain combines TRBV29-1 with TRBJ2-3, with D possibly TRBD2 on 7 matching bases. Trimming removed 7 bases from V and 9 bases from J, with 11 bases in between. The CDR3 is 10 amino acids. Germline V gene lookup returns CDR1 SQVTM and CDR2 ANQGSEA. CDR3 in DNA: TGCAGCGGGGGGGGCCGGACGCAGTATTTT. Its translation is CSGGGRTQYF.

DNA for the CDR3: TGTGGAACGGGGGGCGGCTACACCTTC. Amino acids: CGTGGGYTF. The chain links TRBV2 to TRBJ1-2, with a weak D call TRBD1 (6 bases). The CDR3 totals 9 residues. Germline CDR1 SNHLY, CDR2 FYNNEI.

The chain joins TRBV6-2 or TRBV6-3 to TRBJ2-7; D possibly corresponds to TRBD1 (5 bases). This CDR3 comprises 14 residues. Trimming stripped 2 bases from V and 2 bases from J, with 10 bases between. CDR1 is MNHEY and CDR2 is SVGEGT in the germline V gene. The CDR3 protein is CASSYGSTAYEQYV. The CDR3 bases are TGTGCCAGCAGTTACGGGTCGACAGCCTACGAGCAGTACGTC.

The CDR3 DNA reads as TGTGCCAGAAGCTTGAGACAGAACACCGGGGAGCTGTTTTTT. It codes for CARSLRQNTGELFF. V is TRBV5-3 and J is TRBJ2-2; D call uncertain. TRBV5-3 is an ORF, with its function uncertain. Between the trimmed V and J ends, which lost 1 base and 1 base, there was a span of 5 bases. CDR3 length: 14 amino acids.

The chain recombines TRBV7-9 with TRBJ2-2, with 14 bases fitting TRBD2. The CDR3 covers 17 residues. J lost 3 bases, V lost 5 bases, and 5 bases had no gene match. CDR1 and CDR2 from the germline V gene are SEHNR and FQNEAQ (reference sequence). The CDR3 loop is CASSRGLAGGYTGELFF. The CDR3 coding sequence is TGTGCCAGCAGCCGCGGACTAGCGGGGGGCTACACCGGGGAGCTGTTTTTT.

By sample share, this clonotype is medium-sized. The chain carries TRBV7-2 and TRBJ1-2; weak D call: TRBD1 (5 bases). The CDR3 has 14 residues. In germline, CDR1 is SGHTA, CDR2 FQGNSA. Trimming pared 5 bases from V and 4 bases from J, leaving 14 bases between. DNA of the CDR3: TGTGCCAGCAGCCCAGGCTTGGGGCTCTATGGCTACACCTTC. Its translation is CASSPGLGLYGYTF. Using reference TRBV7-2 and TRBJ1-2 for the parts outside the CDR3, the full variable domain is GAGVSQSPSNKVTEKGKDVELRCDPISGHTALYWYRQSLGQGLEFLIYFQGNSAPDKSGLPSDRFSAERTGGSVSTLTIQRTQQEDSAVYLCASSPGLGLYGYTFGSGTRLTVV.

The V call is TRBV27, the J call TRBJ1-3, with TRBD1 as a possible D gene (6 bases). Germline V gives CDR1 MNHEY, CDR2 SMNVEV (reference sequence). Trimming left V 5 bases short and J 4 bases short, with 12 bases between. CDR3 length equals 14 residues. CDR3 region: CASSPRGFGNTIYF. The CDR3 DNA reads TGTGCCAGCAGTCCCAGGGGCTTCGGAAACACCATATATTTT.

This clonotype has only a few counts. The chain recombines TRBV4-3 with TRBJ2-7; 9 positions match TRBD1. The germline V gene has CDR1 LGHNA and CDR2 YSLEER. With 3 bases clipped from V and 4 bases from J, the junction kept 4 bases outside the gene matches. The CDR3 consists of 14 residues. DNA of the CDR3: TGCGCCAGCAGCCACGACAGGGGGAGATACGAGCAGTACTTC. Translating it yields CASSHDRGRYEQYF.

This rearrangement joins TRBV4-1 to TRBJ2-7; the match to TRBD1 covers 9 bases. Germline values: CDR1 MGHRA, CDR2 YSYEKL. Germline trimming cut 0 bases from V and 5 bases from J; bases unmatched to any gene: 8. This CDR3 is 16 amino acids long. CDR3 sequence (DNA): TGCGCCAGCAGCCAAGACCTAAGACAGGGGGGGCACGAGCAGTACGTC. It codes for CASSQDLRQGGHEQYV.

This clonotype has a count of ten or more. This sequence joins TRBV7-8 and TRBJ2-1; TRBD1 agrees at 7 bases. J gave up 4 bases and V 3 bases, and 6 bases lay outside the gene matches. The CDR3 sequence is 15 residues long. Germline CDR1 SGHVS, CDR2 FQNEAQ. The CDR3 loop is CASSLERTGYNEQFF. Written as DNA, the CDR3 is TGTGCCAGCAGCTTGGAAAGGACAGGTTACAATGAGCAGTTCTTC.

This clonotype occurred a few times. The chain joins TRBV10-3 to TRBJ1-1; D gene uncertain. The CDR3 sequence is 14 residues long. Per germline, CDR1 ENHRY and CDR2 SYGVKD. V shed 4 bases and J shed 4 bases, with 13 bases lying between them. The CDR3 region has the DNA TGTGCCATCAGTGTGGATCGGAGCAGCACTGAAGCTTTCTTT. Its protein product is CAISVDRSSTEAFF.

This clonotype showed up many times. The V gene is TRBV3-1, the J gene TRBJ2-5; 13 positions match TRBD2. Looked up from germline, CDR1 is LGHDT and CDR2 is YNNKEL (reference sequence). Losses at the gene ends were 0 bases for V and 5 bases for J; bases not matched to a gene: 3. The CDR3 consists of 16 residues. The CDR3 sequence is CASSQDGLAGVETQYF. The CDR3 DNA follows: TGTGCCAGCAGCCAAGACGGACTAGCGGGGGTTGAGACCCAGTACTTC.

This clonotype was counted between two and nine times. The chain has TRBV7-2 and TRBJ2-1, with 14 bases that match TRBD2. Germline loops: CDR1 SGHTA, CDR2 FQGNSA. V lost 4 bases and J lost 6; bases outside the gene matches: 2. CDR3 length: 15 residues. DNA of the CDR3: TGTGCCAGCAGCTGGGGACTAGCGGGGGTCAATGAGCAGTTCTTC. This sequence encodes CASSWGLAGVNEQFF.

J is TRBJ1-1 and V is TRBV7-2; D possibly corresponds to TRBD1 (5 bases). CDR1 is SGHTA and CDR2 is FQGNSA in the germline V gene. CDR3 length: 14 amino acids. V was trimmed by 7 bases and J by 1 base, leaving 13 bases between them. The CDR3 is CASNYLGTNTEAFF. The DNA for the CDR3 is TGTGCCAGCAACTATCTCGGGACGAACACTGAAGCTTTCTTT.